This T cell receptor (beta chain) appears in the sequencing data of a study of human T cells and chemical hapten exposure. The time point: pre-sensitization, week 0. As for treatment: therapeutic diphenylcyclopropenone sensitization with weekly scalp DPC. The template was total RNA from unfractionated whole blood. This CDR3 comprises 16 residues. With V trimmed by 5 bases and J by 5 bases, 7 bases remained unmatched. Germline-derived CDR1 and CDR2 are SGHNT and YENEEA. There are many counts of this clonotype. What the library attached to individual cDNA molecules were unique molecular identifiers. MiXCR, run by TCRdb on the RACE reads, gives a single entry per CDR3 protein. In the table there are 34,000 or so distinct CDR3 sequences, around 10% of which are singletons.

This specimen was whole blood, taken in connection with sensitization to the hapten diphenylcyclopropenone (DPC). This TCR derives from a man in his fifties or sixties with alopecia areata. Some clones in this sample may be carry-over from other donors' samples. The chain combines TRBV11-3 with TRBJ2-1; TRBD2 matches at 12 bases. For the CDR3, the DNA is TGTGCCAGCAGCCCCGGGACTAGCGGGCATCACAATGAGCAGTTCTTC. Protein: CASSPGTSGHHNEQFF.